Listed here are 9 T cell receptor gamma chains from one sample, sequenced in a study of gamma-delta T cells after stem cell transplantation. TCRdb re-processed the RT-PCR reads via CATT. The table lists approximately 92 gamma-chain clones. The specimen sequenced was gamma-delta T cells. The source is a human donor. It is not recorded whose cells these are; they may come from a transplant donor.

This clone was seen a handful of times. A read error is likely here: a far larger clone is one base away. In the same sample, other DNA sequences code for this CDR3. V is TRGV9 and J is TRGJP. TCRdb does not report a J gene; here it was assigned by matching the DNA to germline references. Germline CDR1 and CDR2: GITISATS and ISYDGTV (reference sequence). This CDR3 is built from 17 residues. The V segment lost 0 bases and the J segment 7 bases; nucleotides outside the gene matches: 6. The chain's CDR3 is CALWEVLQELGKKIKVF. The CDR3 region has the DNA TGTGCCTTGTGGGAGGTGCTCCAGGAGTTGGGCAAAAAAATCAAGGTATTT.

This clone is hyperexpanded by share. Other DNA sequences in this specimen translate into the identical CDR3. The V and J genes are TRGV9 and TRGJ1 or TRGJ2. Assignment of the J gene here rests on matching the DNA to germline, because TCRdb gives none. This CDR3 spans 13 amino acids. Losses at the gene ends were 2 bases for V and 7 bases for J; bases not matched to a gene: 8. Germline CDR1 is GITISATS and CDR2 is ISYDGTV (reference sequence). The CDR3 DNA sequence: TGTGCCTTGTGGGAGGCGACCCTATATAAGAAACTCTTT. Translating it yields CALWEATLYKKLF.

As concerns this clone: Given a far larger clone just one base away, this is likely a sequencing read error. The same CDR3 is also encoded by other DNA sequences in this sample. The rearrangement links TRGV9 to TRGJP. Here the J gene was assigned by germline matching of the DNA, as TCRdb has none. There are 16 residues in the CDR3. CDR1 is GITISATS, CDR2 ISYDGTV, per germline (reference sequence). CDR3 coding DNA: TGCGCCTTGTGGGAGGTCCAAGAGTTGGGCAAAAAAATCAAGGTATTT. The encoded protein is CALWEVQELGKKIKVF.

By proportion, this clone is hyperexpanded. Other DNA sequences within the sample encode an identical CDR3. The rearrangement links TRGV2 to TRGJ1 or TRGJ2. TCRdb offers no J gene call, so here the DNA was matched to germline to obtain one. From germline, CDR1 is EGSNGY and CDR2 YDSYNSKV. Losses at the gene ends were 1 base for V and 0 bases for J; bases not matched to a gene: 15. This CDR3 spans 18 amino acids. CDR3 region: CATWDGLTTNSNYYKKLF. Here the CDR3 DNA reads TGTGCCACCTGGGACGGCCTTACAACTAACTCGAATTATTATAAGAAACTCTTT.

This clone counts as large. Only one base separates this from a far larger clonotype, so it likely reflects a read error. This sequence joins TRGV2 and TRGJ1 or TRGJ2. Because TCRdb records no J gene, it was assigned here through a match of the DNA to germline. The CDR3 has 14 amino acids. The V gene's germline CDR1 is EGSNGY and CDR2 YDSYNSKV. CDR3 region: CAAWDGAGYYKKLF. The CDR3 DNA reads TGTGCCGCCTGGGACGGGGCGGGGTATTATAAGAAACTCTTT.

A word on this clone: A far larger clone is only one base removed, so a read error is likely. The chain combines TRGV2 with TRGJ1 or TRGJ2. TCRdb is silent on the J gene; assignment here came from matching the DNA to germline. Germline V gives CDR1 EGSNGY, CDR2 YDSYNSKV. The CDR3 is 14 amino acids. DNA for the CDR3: TGTGCCACCTGGGGCGGGGCGGGGTATTATAAGAAACTCTTT. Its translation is CATWGGAGYYKKLF.

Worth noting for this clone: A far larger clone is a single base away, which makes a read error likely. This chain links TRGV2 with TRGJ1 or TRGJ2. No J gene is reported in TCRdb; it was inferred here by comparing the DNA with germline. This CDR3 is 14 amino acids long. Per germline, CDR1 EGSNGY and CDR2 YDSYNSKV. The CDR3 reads CAPWDGAGYYKKLF. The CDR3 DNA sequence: TGTGCCCCCTGGGACGGGGCGGGGTATTATAAGAAACTCTTT.

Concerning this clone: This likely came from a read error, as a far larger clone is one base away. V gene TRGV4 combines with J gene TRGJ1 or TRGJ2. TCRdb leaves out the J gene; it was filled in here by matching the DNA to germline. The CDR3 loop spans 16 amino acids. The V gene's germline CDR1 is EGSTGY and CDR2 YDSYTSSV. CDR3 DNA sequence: TGTGCCACCTGGGGTGGGCCACGTGAGGATTATTATAAGAAACTCTTT. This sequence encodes CATWGGPREDYYKKLF.

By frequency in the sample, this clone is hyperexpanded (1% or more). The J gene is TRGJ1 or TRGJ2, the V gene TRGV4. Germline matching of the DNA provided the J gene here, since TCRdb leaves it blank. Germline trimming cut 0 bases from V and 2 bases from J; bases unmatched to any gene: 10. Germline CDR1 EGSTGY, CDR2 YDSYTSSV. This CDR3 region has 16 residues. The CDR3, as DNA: TGTGCCACCTGGGATGGGCCACGTGAGGATTATTATAAGAAACTCTTT. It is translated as CATWDGPREDYYKKLF.